What follows is one T cell receptor beta chain and its context. Germline CDR1 is KGHSH and CDR2 is LQKENI. The CDR3 loop spans 13 amino acids. Trimming pared 4 bases from V and 6 bases from J, leaving 9 bases between. Here immunoSEQ multiplex PCR was the method, and the copy in TCRdb shows in-frame clones only, minus some. Of about 81,000 clones in the sample, 91% were seen once. The record originates from a study of blood T cell repertoires in COVID-19. About the study: COVID-19 samples collected from the United States, Italy and Spain covered acute and convalescent phases. From T cells, B-cell-depleted T cells, or PBMCs came the material, which was cDNA or gDNA.

The sequenced sample was peripheral blood. This chain connects TRBV18 to TRBJ2-2, with D unclear. This receptor was obtained from a woman in her forties or fifties in a cohort sampled during active COVID-19. The CDR3 spells CASSQSRPGELFF. CDR3 DNA: TGTGCCAGCTCACAGAGCAGGCCCGGGGAGCTGTTTTTT. The whole variable domain, remainder taken from reference TRBV18 and TRBJ2-2, is NAGVMQNPRHLVRRRGQEARLRCSPMKGHSHVYWYRQLPEEGLKFMVYLQKENIIDESGMPKERFSAEFPKEGPSILRIQQVVRGDSAAYFCASSQSRPGELFFGEGSRLTVL.